Shown below are 26 T cell receptor beta chains from a single sample sequenced in a study of blood T cell repertoires in COVID-19. Sequencing was performed with immunoSEQ multiplex PCR; in TCRdb, only in-frame clones are kept and a portion is missing. Of about 60,000 clones listed, 80% to 85% were seen once; the top ten hold about 10%. The sample was peripheral blood. The receptor set was obtained from a man in his thirties or forties with COVID-19, enrolled during active disease.

The V and J genes are TRBV10-2 and TRBJ1-2, with D maybe TRBD1 (5 bases). CDR3 length: 14 residues. V was trimmed by 0 bases and J by 6 bases, leaving 11 bases between them. Germline CDR1 WSHSY, CDR2 SAAADI. CDR3 sequence reads: CASSESGRVDGYTF. The CDR3 bases are TGCGCCAGCAGTGAGTCTGGCAGGGTGGATGGCTACACCTTC.

The V gene is TRBV6-5, the J gene TRBJ1-6; D is unclear. Per the germline V gene, CDR1 is MNHEY and CDR2 is SVGAGI. Trimming cost V 7 bases and J 9 bases, with 16 bases left between them. CDR3 size: 14 residues. The CDR3 region has the DNA TGTGCCAGCACCTCCGGACTCATGGGTTCACCCCTCCACTTT. Residues: CASTSGLMGSPLHF.

The chain employs TRBV7-9 and TRBJ1-1; 7 bases agree with TRBD1. The V gene end was trimmed by 5 bases and the J gene end by 5 bases; junction bases not matched to a gene: 8. Germline assignment: CDR1 SEHNR and CDR2 FQNEAQ (reference sequence). CDR3 length: 14 amino acids. The DNA for the CDR3 is TGTGCCAGCAGCCCGGCCCGACAGGGTACTGAAGCTTTCTTT. It codes for CASSPARQGTEAFF.

This chain connects TRBV7-3 to TRBJ2-3; 11 nucleotides agree with TRBD2. The CDR3 consists of 18 residues. The junction had 14 bases not matched to a gene; V was cut back by 4 bases and J by 5 bases. Germline CDR1 and CDR2: SGHTA and FQGTGA. The CDR3 sequence is CASSSRGTSGGRGDTQYF. The CDR3 region has the DNA TGTGCCAGCAGCTCCCGAGGGACTAGCGGAGGGCGGGGAGATACGCAGTATTTT.

The V gene is TRBV3-1 (or the pseudogene TRBV3-2), the J gene TRBJ2-5; 9 nucleotides match TRBD1. After removal of 3 bases from V and 5 bases from J, the junction contained 13 bases not matched to a gene. Germline CDR1 reads LGHDT; CDR2 reads YNNKEL (reference sequence). The CDR3 is made up of 17 amino acids. CDR3 nucleotides: TGTGCCAGCAGCCAGATCCGAGACGGGACAGGGTCCGAGACCCAGTACTTC. Encoded protein: CASSQIRDGTGSETQYF.

Here the CDR3 reads CAWSVLASSYEQYF. The CDR3 DNA reads as TGTGCCTGGAGTGTACTGGCTAGCTCCTACGAGCAGTACTTC. The chain is built from TRBV30 and TRBJ2-7; D unresolved. The CDR3 covers 14 residues. CDR1 and CDR2 from the germline V gene are GTSNPN and SVGIG (reference sequence). Trimming stripped 0 bases from V and 0 bases from J, with 9 bases between.

This sequence joins TRBV7-8 and TRBJ1-3; D unresolved. The CDR3 runs to 17 residues. V lost 5 bases and J lost 0, with 17 bases in between. From germline, CDR1 is SGHVS and CDR2 FQNEAQ. The CDR3 nucleotides are TGTGCCAGCAGCCCGACGCGGAGCCGAAGCTCTGGAAACACCATATATTTT. Translated: CASSPTRSRSSGNTIYF.

This clone was counted between two and nine times. V gene TRBV10-3 combines with J gene TRBJ1-6, with D perhaps matching TRBD1 (6 bases). The CDR3 runs to 14 residues. Germline V lookup: CDR1 ENHRY, CDR2 SYGVKD. V shed 6 bases and J shed 4 bases, with 10 bases lying between them. This CDR3 reads CAIRGQGYNSPLHF. The CDR3 region has the DNA TGTGCCATCAGGGGCCAGGGGTATAATTCACCCCTCCACTTT.

The chain joins TRBV19 to TRBJ2-4; 7 nucleotides line up with TRBD1. This CDR3 contains 16 residues. Looked up from germline, CDR1 is LNHDA and CDR2 is SQIVND (reference sequence). Trimming cost V 3 bases and J 2 bases; bases outside gene matches: 7. In DNA form, the CDR3 reads TGTGCCAGTAGTATGGAAAGGGGGCAGACCAAAAACATTCAGTACTTC. Translating gives CASSMERGQTKNIQYF.

The gene calls are TRBV9 and TRBJ1-2; D remains ambiguous. The CDR3 loop spans 14 amino acids. Germline CDR1 and CDR2: SGDLS and YYNGEE. V was shortened by 0 bases and J by 5 bases, with 11 bases between the two germline ends. DNA of the CDR3: TGTGCCAGCAGCGTAGATCGGTCCGGGTATGGCTACACCTTC. It specifies CASSVDRSGYGYTF.

The V call is TRBV7-9, the J call TRBJ2-3; tentative D call: TRBD2 (6 bases). Per germline, CDR1 SEHNR and CDR2 FQNEAQ (reference sequence). V lost 4 bases and J lost 7, with 12 bases in between. The CDR3 covers 13 residues. Here the CDR3 reads CASSSLGGNTQYF. Here the CDR3 DNA reads TGTGCCAGCAGCTCCCTCGGGGGAAATACGCAGTATTTT.

The chain uses TRBV3-1 (or the pseudogene TRBV3-2) and TRBJ2-3; 16 bases are a match to TRBD2. V shed 3 bases and J 6 bases; nucleotides not matched to a gene: 6. The CDR3 spans 17 residues. The germline V gene has CDR1 LGHDT and CDR2 YNNKEL (reference sequence). The CDR3 loop is CASSHVGLAGGADTQYF. The CDR3 coding sequence is TGTGCCAGCAGCCACGTGGGACTAGCGGGAGGGGCCGATACGCAGTATTTT.

This sequence joins TRBV5-8 and TRBJ1-5; 8 nucleotides align to TRBD1. CDR1 SGHTS and CDR2 YDEGEE come from the germline V gene. V lost 3 bases and J lost 2; bases outside the gene matches: 10. This CDR3 is built from 17 residues. The CDR3 nucleotides are TGTGCCAGCAGCTCGCCAGGGGGCGGATGGGGCAATCAGCCCCAGCATTTT. Its protein product is CASSSPGGGWGNQPQHF.

The chain recombines TRBV6-2 or TRBV6-3 with TRBJ2-5; perhaps TRBD1 as D (6 bases). The germline gives CDR1 MNHEY, CDR2 SVGEGT. Trimming left V 2 bases short and J 3 bases short, with 13 bases between. This CDR3 is built from 15 residues. Here the CDR3 DNA reads TGTGCCAGCAGTTACCGACCAAACAGGGAAGAGACCCAGTACTTC. It is translated as CASSYRPNREETQYF.

The genes are TRBV20-1 and TRBJ2-1; D is ambiguous. The CDR3 has 11 amino acids. Looked up from germline, CDR1 is DFQATT and CDR2 is SNEGSKA (reference sequence). The V gene lost 6 bases and the J gene lost 10 bases, with 13 bases spanning the gap. DNA of the CDR3: TGCAGTGCAGCCCTAGTGCTAGAGCAGTTCTTC. This translates into CSAALVLEQFF.

This clone was picked up one time. The chain carries TRBV7-9 and TRBJ1-1; weak D call: TRBD1 (5 bases). Trimming removed 4 bases from V and 7 bases from J, with 16 bases in between. Germline loops: CDR1 SEHNR, CDR2 FQNEAQ (reference sequence). There are 14 residues in the CDR3. CDR3 region: CASSSVGLQGEAFF. The CDR3 coding sequence is TGTGCCAGCAGCTCCGTCGGGTTGCAGGGTGAAGCTTTCTTT.

The gene calls are TRBV19 and TRBJ1-6, with 7 bases matching TRBD1. V trimming: 4 bases; J trimming: 5 bases; junction bases outside the gene matches: 8. Germline CDR1 is LNHDA and CDR2 is SQIVND (reference sequence). This CDR3 spans 16 amino acids. CDR3 coding DNA: TGTGCCAGTAGTACCCAGACAGGGCGGAATAATTCACCCCTCCACTTT. It encodes CASSTQTGRNNSPLHF.

The V gene is TRBV4-1, the J gene TRBJ2-7; 12 nucleotides line up with TRBD2. V dropped 4 bases and J dropped 6; count of bases not matched to a gene: 10. Germline values: CDR1 MGHRA, CDR2 YSYEKL. The CDR3 has 16 residues. The CDR3 DNA is TGCGCCAGCAGCCCCCGCCCACTAGCGGGAGGCTCCGAGCAGTACTTC. Translated: CASSPRPLAGGSEQYF.

The gene calls are TRBV7-2 and TRBJ2-7; 13 bases map to TRBD2. This CDR3 has 15 amino acids. CDR1 SGHTA and CDR2 FQGNSA come from the germline V gene. V trimming: 5 bases; J trimming: 6 bases; junction bases outside the gene matches: 7. CDR3 sequence reads: CASSEGLAGVSEQYF. DNA of the CDR3: TGTGCCAGCAGCGAAGGACTAGCGGGAGTATCCGAGCAGTACTTC. Full variable domain (missing parts from reference TRBV7-2 and TRBJ2-7): GAGVSQSPSNKVTEKGKDVELRCDPISGHTALYWYRQSLGQGLEFLIYFQGNSAPDKSGLPSDRFSAERTGGSVSTLTIQRTQQEDSAVYLCASSEGLAGVSEQYFGPGTRLTVT.

This clone has at least ten counts. The chain links TRBV24-1 to TRBJ1-1; D is ambiguous. Deletions cut 0 bases from V and 13 bases from J, with 8 bases between. The V gene's germline CDR1 is KGHDR and CDR2 SFDVKD. This CDR3 comprises 11 residues. The CDR3 loop reads CATSDLSRLFF. CDR3 in DNA: TGTGCCACCAGTGATTTGTCTCGACTTTTCTTT.

The V call is TRBV7-2, the J call TRBJ2-5; 8 nucleotides agree with TRBD1. Germline trimming cut 5 bases from V and 5 bases from J; bases unmatched to any gene: 10. Germline V CDR1 and CDR2: SGHTA, FQGNSA. The CDR3 extends over 15 amino acids. The CDR3 protein is CASSVQGGKPETQYF. CDR3 in DNA: TGTGCCAGCAGCGTACAGGGGGGTAAGCCTGAGACCCAGTACTTC.

The chain has TRBV2 and TRBJ2-1; D perhaps matches TRBD1 (6 bases). CDR3 length equals 14 residues. V shed 7 bases and J shed 5 bases, with 15 bases lying between them. Looked up from germline, CDR1 is SNHLY and CDR2 is FYNNEI. The CDR3 DNA follows: TGTGCCAGCATGGGGGCCCACTATGACAATGAGCAGTTCTTC. As protein: CASMGAHYDNEQFF.

This chain links TRBV28 with TRBJ2-6; maybe TRBD2 (6 bases). The V gene lost 6 bases and the J gene lost 0 bases, with 24 bases spanning the gap. The CDR3 extends over 20 amino acids. Germline CDR1 reads MDHEN; CDR2 reads SYDVKM. The CDR3 coding sequence is TGTGCCAGCAGATCGCGCTCCTCTCTGGGACTCCCCTCTGGGGCCAACGTCCTGACTTTC. Its translation: CASRSRSSLGLPSGANVLTF.

The chain combines TRBV5-4 with TRBJ2-5; TRBD1 matches 12 bases. The length of the CDR3 is 16 residues. The junction had 9 bases not matched to a gene; V was cut back by 2 bases and J by 7 bases. CDR1 is SGHNT, CDR2 YYREEE, per germline (reference sequence). In DNA, the CDR3 is TGTGCCAGCAGCTTTGCGGGACAGGGGGCGAGTAGGACCCAGTACTTC. It encodes CASSFAGQGASRTQYF.

This rearrangement joins TRBV28 to TRBJ2-2, with D maybe TRBD1 (6 bases). Germline V lookup: CDR1 MDHEN, CDR2 SYDVKM. V lost 5 bases to trimming and J lost 9 bases, with 13 bases between them. The CDR3 runs 13 residues. CDR3 sequence: CASSTTGRWELFF. CDR3 bases: TGTGCCAGCAGTACGACAGGTCGATGGGAGCTGTTTTTT.

V usage is TRBV7-3 and J usage is TRBJ2-5, with D perhaps matching TRBD2 (5 bases). The CDR3 has 15 amino acids. Germline CDR1 is SGHTA and CDR2 is FQGTGA. Trimming took 2 bases from V and 1 from J, leaving 11 bases between them. The CDR3 nucleotides are TGTGCCAGCAGCTTATGGGCGGGCCTCCAAGAGACCCAGTACTTC. Translated: CASSLWAGLQETQYF.